These 2 T cell receptor beta chains originate from one sample sequenced in a study of response to subunit inactivated influenza vaccine (dated by TCRdb to the late 2010s). Receptor libraries were prepared by RT-PCR. The sequencer listed for this sample is Illumina HiSeq 2500. TCRdb ran its own pipeline on the public reads, namely fastp trimming at Q25 and MiXCR clone calling, and kept in-frame beta chains. Identical CDR3 protein sequences are pooled into one entry, listed with their most common genes and DNA. In this sample the table shows under 200,000 distinct CDR3 sequences, about 12% of which occur a single time. Of the sample, about 29% is held by the ten largest clones. In addition, the sample was reused for a study of T cells expressing NK-cell markers. As the second paper documents: The TCR beta cDNA libraries were made using 5'RACE template switching, a step that added both a universal primer site and unique molecular identifiers.

The sample here was CD8+ T cells sorted from PBMCs, taken 11 to 12 days after vaccination. These receptors were taken from a middle-aged man who received an inactivated influenza vaccine. Donor details come from another sample of the same person, matched by shared clones.

V gene TRBV28 combines with J gene TRBJ2-7; tentative D call: TRBD1 (5 bases). CDR3 size: 17 residues. V dropped 6 bases and J dropped 2 bases, with 23 bases sitting between them. CDR1 is MDHEN and CDR2 is SYDVKM in the germline V gene. CDR3 sequence: CASSLWRAGAGAYEQYF. Written as DNA, the CDR3 is TGTGCCAGCAGCCTGTGGCGTGCTGGGGCAGGAGCCTACGAGCAGTACTTC.

The J gene is TRBJ2-3, the V gene TRBV19; 8 bases match TRBD2. The CDR3 is made up of 14 amino acids. CDR1 is LNHDA and CDR2 is SQIVND in the germline V gene (reference sequence). J gave up 2 bases and V 8 bases, and 6 bases lay outside the gene matches. CDR3 sequence (DNA): TGTGCCAGTTCCTATAGCGGGACCACAGATACGCAGTATTTT. As protein: CASSYSGTTDTQYF.